The 32 T cell receptor beta chains listed next were all sequenced from one sample in a study of cytomegalovirus exposure and HLA in healthy donors. Some clones are missing from TCRdb's copy, which holds only in-frame ones; the method was immunoSEQ multiplex PCR. The sample records 190,000 or so clones, around 82% being singletons. Sequencing was performed on PBMCs. These receptors came from a woman younger than 35 in good health and CMV-seropositive.

This clone was counted once. The rearrangement joins TRBV19 to TRBJ1-6; 8 bases are shared with TRBD1. There are 16 residues in the CDR3. Trimming removed 5 bases from V and 8 bases from J; junction bases left unmatched: 11. Per germline, CDR1 LNHDA and CDR2 SQIVND (reference sequence). This CDR3 reads CASSSNTGTGDSPLHF. The CDR3 bases are TGTGCCAGTAGTTCTAATACCGGGACAGGAGATTCACCCCTCCACTTT.

This sequence joins TRBV19 and TRBJ2-4; 11 positions match TRBD2. From germline, CDR1 is LNHDA and CDR2 SQIVND (reference sequence). With 6 bases clipped from V and 11 bases from J, the junction kept 6 bases outside the gene matches. The CDR3 totals 13 residues. CDR3 sequence reads: CASRTSGAWVQYF. CDR3 bases: TGTGCCAGTAGGACTAGCGGGGCCTGGGTTCAGTACTTC.

The V and J genes are TRBV5-6 and TRBJ1-5; D possibly corresponds to TRBD1 (5 bases). Looked up from germline, CDR1 is SGHDT and CDR2 is YYEEEE. With 5 bases removed from V and 3 bases from J, the gap between germline ends came to 12 bases. The CDR3 consists of 14 residues. The CDR3 loop is CASRNWGVNQPQHF. The CDR3 nucleotides read TGTGCCAGCAGGAACTGGGGGGTCAATCAGCCCCAGCATTTT.

This clone was seen only a few times. V is TRBV6-5 and J is TRBJ2-7, with a weak D call TRBD2 (5 bases). V lost 2 bases, J lost 2 bases, and 10 bases lay in between. This CDR3 has 14 amino acids. Germline V gene data show CDR1 as MNHEY and CDR2 as SVGAGI. The CDR3 nucleotides read TGTGCCAGCAGTTACGACCAAGCGGCCTACGAGCAGTACTTC. This sequence encodes CASSYDQAAYEQYF.

This chain connects TRBV4-1 to TRBJ2-1; 7 bases align to TRBD2. This CDR3 comprises 16 residues. With V trimmed by 6 bases and J by 0 bases, 8 bases remained unmatched. Germline values: CDR1 MGHRA, CDR2 YSYEKL. The DNA for the CDR3 is TGCGCCAGCAGGGGGGTTGGGGGGGTCTCCTACAATGAGCAGTTCTTC. Protein sequence: CASRGVGGVSYNEQFF.

V and J are TRBV6-5 and TRBJ1-1; D might be TRBD1 (5 bases). The germline V gene has CDR1 MNHEY and CDR2 SVGAGI. Trimming left V 6 bases short and J 5 bases short, with 16 bases between. CDR3 length equals 14 residues. The CDR3 coding sequence is TGTGCCAGCAGACCCTCAGGGCATGGAACTGAAGCTTTCTTT. This codes for CASRPSGHGTEAFF.

In DNA form, the CDR3 reads TGTGCCAGCAGCCCCCGACAGGGGGCCCTGAACACCGGGGAGCTGTTTTTT. This codes for CASSPRQGALNTGELFF. The gene calls are TRBV27 and TRBJ2-2, with TRBD1 matching 10 bases. Germline CDR1 MNHEY, CDR2 SMNVEV (reference sequence). This CDR3 is built from 17 residues. The ends lost 6 bases at V and 1 base at J; junction bases unmatched: 8.

This clone was detected a few times. The chain employs TRBV5-1 and TRBJ2-1, with TRBD1 as a possible D gene (6 bases). This CDR3 is 14 amino acids long. The ends were cut back, 7 bases at V and 4 bases at J, with 15 bases in the middle. The germline V gene encodes CDR1 SGHRS and CDR2 YFSETQ. The CDR3 protein is CASGDRDTYNEQFF. The CDR3 DNA is TGCGCCAGCGGGGACCGGGACACGTACAATGAGCAGTTCTTC.

This sequence joins TRBV5-6 and TRBJ1-2, with 7 bases aligning to TRBD1. CDR3 length equals 14 residues. V was pared by 3 bases and J by 7 bases, with 9 bases of the junction left unmatched. CDR1 SGHDT and CDR2 YYEEEE come from the germline V gene. DNA of the CDR3: TGTGCCAGCAGCTGGACAAGGGGGCTGGGTGGCTACACCTTC. Residues: CASSWTRGLGGYTF.

The chain is built from TRBV4-1 and TRBJ1-4; TRBD1 aligns across 7 bases. Germline lookup yields CDR1 MGHRA and CDR2 YSYEKL. The CDR3 length is 16 residues. J gave up 5 bases and V 0 bases, and 6 bases lay outside the gene matches. Here the CDR3 DNA reads TGCGCCAGCAGCCAAGATCCGGGGACAGTCAATGAAAAACTGTTTTTT. Its translation: CASSQDPGTVNEKLFF.

The chain couples TRBV4-3 to TRBJ2-7; D remains unclear. The CDR3 runs 13 residues. Trimming removed 3 bases from V and 3 bases from J, with 9 bases in between. CDR1 and CDR2 (germline): LGHNA, YSLEER. Here the CDR3 DNA reads TGCGCCAGCAGCCAGACACTTTACTACGAGCAGTACTTC. Protein sequence: CASSQTLYYEQYF.

Only one count was recorded for this clone. The genes are TRBV2 and TRBJ2-7; D might be TRBD1 (6 bases). CDR1 and CDR2 (germline): SNHLY, FYNNEI. The CDR3 has 14 amino acids. Between the trimmed V and J ends, which lost 5 bases and 9 bases, there was a span of 20 bases. The CDR3 bases are TGTGCCAGCAGTACCCAAGGGGACACCTCCGGGCAGTACTTC. Its protein is CASSTQGDTSGQYF.

The chain is built from TRBV9 and TRBJ1-2; 7 nucleotides agree with TRBD1. Germline lookup yields CDR1 SGDLS and CDR2 YYNGEE. The junction had 11 bases not matched to a gene; V was cut back by 7 bases and J by 2 bases. The CDR3 is made up of 15 amino acids. The CDR3 loop reads CASGTGTERNYGYTF. As DNA, the CDR3 is TGTGCCAGCGGTACCGGGACAGAAAGGAACTATGGCTACACCTTC.

The rearrangement joins TRBV5-5 to TRBJ2-7; 7 bases match TRBD1. With 1 base clipped from V and 3 bases from J, the junction kept 4 bases outside the gene matches. Germline CDR1 reads SGHKS; CDR2 reads YYEKEE (reference sequence). The CDR3 is 14 amino acids. The CDR3 DNA reads TGTGCCAGCAGCTTGTTGGGACAGAACTACGAGCAGTACTTC. Its translation is CASSLLGQNYEQYF.

The rearrangement joins TRBV13 to TRBJ2-3; 9 nucleotides align to TRBD2. The CDR3 length is 14 residues. Germline V CDR1 and CDR2: PRHDT, FYEKMQ (reference sequence). With 8 bases clipped from V and 5 bases from J, the junction kept 8 bases outside the gene matches. The CDR3 coding sequence is TGTGCCAGCGGAGGCGGGGGGGCCAGAGATACGCAGTATTTT. Translated: CASGGGGARDTQYF.

This chain uses TRBV7-2 with TRBJ1-2, with TRBD1 as a possible D gene (6 bases). Trimming pared 1 base from V and 5 bases from J, leaving 14 bases between. Germline lookup yields CDR1 SGHTA and CDR2 FQGNSA. This CDR3 region has 15 residues. In DNA, the CDR3 is TGTGCCAGCAGCTTAGAGGGCCCGAGGGGGTATGGCTACACCTTC. Encoded protein: CASSLEGPRGYGYTF.

The V and J genes are TRBV29-1 and TRBJ2-1; D gene ambiguous. The CDR3 consists of 17 residues. CDR1 is SQVTM and CDR2 is ANQGSEA in the germline V gene. V dropped 8 bases and J dropped 2 bases, with 25 bases sitting between them. CDR3 region: CSPPEEGAKTPYNEQFF. DNA for the CDR3: TGCAGCCCCCCCGAAGAAGGAGCGAAGACTCCCTACAATGAGCAGTTCTTC.

This clone was picked up one time. The gene calls are TRBV5-6 and TRBJ2-3; D is unresolved. Germline CDR1 is SGHDT and CDR2 is YYEEEE. This CDR3 spans 14 amino acids. V was pared by 5 bases and J by 0 bases, with 10 bases between. The chain's CDR3 is CASRLTISTDTQYF. The DNA for the CDR3 is TGTGCCAGCAGATTGACAATTAGCACAGATACGCAGTATTTT.

The V gene is TRBV4-1, the J gene TRBJ2-3; D gene unclear. The V gene lost 0 bases and the J gene lost 0 bases, with 10 bases spanning the gap. The CDR3 runs to 16 residues. Germline V gives CDR1 MGHRA, CDR2 YSYEKL. The CDR3 region is CASSQEQYSSTDTQYF. The CDR3 bases are TGCGCCAGCAGCCAAGAACAGTACTCTAGCACAGATACGCAGTATTTT.

The V and J genes are TRBV4-1 and TRBJ2-3; D gene uncertain. Germline values: CDR1 MGHRA, CDR2 YSYEKL. With 1 base removed from V and 5 bases from J, the gap between germline ends came to 7 bases. The CDR3 is 13 residues long. The CDR3 DNA sequence: TGCGCCAGCAGCCAAGCGCTAGGAGATACGCAGTATTTT. It specifies CASSQALGDTQYF.

This chain joins TRBV6-6 and TRBJ1-4; a possible D gene is TRBD1 (5 bases). With 4 bases removed from V and 6 bases from J, the gap between germline ends came to 15 bases. Germline V gene sequence: CDR1 MNHNY, CDR2 SVGAGI (reference sequence). The CDR3 runs to 15 residues. In DNA, the CDR3 is TGTGCCAGCAGTTCCTCAGGGAGATCAGATGAAAAACTGTTTTTT. Its protein product is CASSSSGRSDEKLFF.

The chain couples TRBV5-1 to TRBJ1-6; 8 nucleotides line up with TRBD1. The V segment lost 4 bases and the J segment 6 bases; nucleotides outside the gene matches: 9. Looked up from germline, CDR1 is SGHRS and CDR2 is YFSETQ. The CDR3 covers 16 residues. CDR3 nucleotide sequence: TGCGCCAGCAGCGGAGCCGGGACAGGTTCTAATTCACCCCTCCACTTT. Its protein is CASSGAGTGSNSPLHF.

V is TRBV5-1 and J is TRBJ2-1; tentative D call: TRBD2 (5 bases). The CDR3 runs to 14 residues. V was clipped by 5 bases and J by 4 bases, with 13 bases between them. Germline loops: CDR1 SGHRS, CDR2 YFSETQ. CDR3 amino acids: CASRREGSYNEQFF. The CDR3 DNA is TGCGCCAGCAGGAGGGAAGGTTCATACAATGAGCAGTTCTTC.

The chain links TRBV5-1 to TRBJ2-1; D might be TRBD2 (6 bases). The CDR3 length is 15 residues. CDR1 and CDR2 from the germline V gene are SGHRS and YFSETQ. Deletions cut 4 bases from V and 7 bases from J, with 18 bases between. DNA of the CDR3: TGCGCCAGCAGCGGTGGACTACCCCCTGTGAATGAGCAGTTCTTC. Translating gives CASSGGLPPVNEQFF.

The V and J genes are TRBV7-9 and TRBJ1-2; perhaps TRBD1 as D (6 bases). The CDR3 consists of 12 residues. V lost 5 bases and J lost 13, with 17 bases in between. Germline V gene data show CDR1 as SEHNR and CDR2 as FQNEAQ (reference sequence). The CDR3 protein is CASSPGTPSGTF. DNA for the CDR3: TGTGCCAGCAGCCCTGGGACACCCTCGGGCACCTTC.

The genes are TRBV5-6 and TRBJ1-5; D ambiguous. Per germline, CDR1 SGHDT and CDR2 YYEEEE. This CDR3 spans 12 amino acids. Trimming took 3 bases from V and 6 from J, leaving 7 bases between them. CDR3 protein: CASSWAGQPQHF. The CDR3 nucleotides read TGTGCCAGCAGCTGGGCCGGTCAGCCCCAGCATTTT.

The chain couples TRBV11-2 to TRBJ1-2, with 9 bases identical to TRBD1. In germline, CDR1 is SGHAT, CDR2 FQNNGV. The CDR3 is made up of 14 amino acids. Trimming cost V 5 bases and J 4 bases; bases outside gene matches: 5. The CDR3 coding sequence is TGTGCCAGCAGCCCGACAGGGGGTTTCTATGGCTACACCTTC. Translation: CASSPTGGFYGYTF. Combining the CDR3 with reference TRBV11-2 and TRBJ1-2 gives the whole variable domain EAGVAQSPRYKIIEKRQSVAFWCNPISGHATLYWYQQILGQGPKLLIQFQNNGVVDDSQLPKDRFSAERLKGVDSTLKIQPAKLEDSAVYLCASSPTGGFYGYTFGSGTRLTVV.

The V call is TRBV9, the J call TRBJ1-1, with D possibly TRBD1 on 6 matching bases. Germline V gene data show CDR1 as SGDLS and CDR2 as YYNGEE. Trimming took off 2 bases at V and 3 bases at J, with 11 bases between the two ends. This CDR3 has 14 residues. Here the CDR3 reads CASSVAGADTEAFF. For the CDR3, the DNA is TGTGCCAGCAGCGTTGCGGGGGCGGACACTGAAGCTTTCTTT.

The chain is built from TRBV6-6 and TRBJ2-1; possible D gene TRBD1, 6 bases. Trimming took 4 bases from V and 2 from J, leaving 12 bases between them. Germline CDR1 reads MNHNY; CDR2 reads SVGAGI (reference sequence). The CDR3 is 15 amino acids. The CDR3 sequence: CASSSTGLTYNEQFF. The CDR3 DNA sequence: TGTGCCAGCAGTTCGACAGGCCTTACCTACAATGAGCAGTTCTTC.

CDR3 nucleotide sequence: TGTGCCAGCAGCCTTTTCTCCGGGACACCGGACCTGTTCGGGGAGCTGTTTTTT. Translating it yields CASSLFSGTPDLFGELFF. The rearrangement uses TRBV5-6 and TRBJ2-2, with D possibly matching TRBD1 (6 bases). Trimming stripped 4 bases from V and 7 bases from J, with 26 bases between. Germline loops: CDR1 SGHDT, CDR2 YYEEEE. This CDR3 contains 18 residues. The entire variable domain, with the rest obtained from reference TRBV5-6 and TRBJ2-2, is as follows: DAGVTQSPTHLIKTRGQQVTLRCSPKSGHDTVSWYQQALGQGPQFIFQYYEEEERQRGNFPDRFSGHQFPNYSSELNVNALLLGDSALYLCASSLFSGTPDLFGELFFGEGSRLTVL.

The chain uses TRBV12-5 and TRBJ2-2; 7 nucleotides line up with TRBD1. Unmatched junction bases numbered 3, after V lost 0 bases and J lost 5 bases. Germline V gene lookup returns CDR1 LGHNT and CDR2 FRNRAP. This CDR3 comprises 15 residues. CDR3 sequence reads: CASGLVQGETGELFF. CDR3 DNA sequence: TGTGCTAGTGGTTTGGTGCAGGGGGAGACCGGGGAGCTGTTTTTT.

This chain connects TRBV19 to TRBJ1-1, with D uncertain. The CDR3 loop spans 13 amino acids. V was trimmed by 8 bases and J by 1 base, leaving 11 bases between them. Germline CDR1 LNHDA, CDR2 SQIVND (reference sequence). CDR3 bases: TGTGCCAGTCCAAAGCGGGGGAACACTGAAGCTTTCTTT. Residues: CASPKRGNTEAFF. The complete variable domain, with remaining parts taken from reference TRBV19 and TRBJ1-1, reads DGGITQSPKYLFRKEGQNVTLSCEQNLNHDAMYWYRQDPGQGLRLIYYSQIVNDFQKGDIAEGYSVSREKKESFPLTVTSAQKNPTAFYLCASPKRGNTEAFFGQGTRLTVV.